This T cell receptor beta chain came from a study of patients and donors after allogeneic stem cell transplantation. From the RT-PCR reads, TCRdb called clonotypes with MiXCR, one entry per CDR3 protein. The repertoire has roughly 880,000 distinct CDR3 sequences, approximately 19% of them found once; the top ten carry 5% to 7.5%. This clonotype was recorded a few times. The CDR3 totals 12 residues. Trimming pared 6 bases from V and 13 bases from J, leaving 18 bases between. This receptor was identified in a human donor who was either an allogeneic HSCT recipient or a stem cell or donor lymphocyte infusion donor (not recorded which). It is not recorded whose cells these are; they may come from a transplant donor. Sequencing used blood, either unsorted or a sorted T cell fraction (not recorded which). V is TRBV12-3 or TRBV12-4 and J is TRBJ1-2, with D possibly TRBD1 on 5 matching bases. CDR3 bases: TGTGCCAGCAGCCTGGGGTCAGGGCCTACCACCTTC. Protein sequence: CASSLGSGPTTF.